The subject of this entry is one TCR beta chain. This sample was included in a study of blood T cell repertoires in COVID-19. Study overall: From the United States, Italy and Spain came samples of acute and convalescent COVID-19. Sources were T cells, B-cell-depleted T cells, or PBMCs; the material itself was cDNA or gDNA.

This CDR3 comprises 12 residues. Germline CDR1 SGHNT, CDR2 YYREEE (reference sequence). V shed 3 bases, J shed 3 bases, and the junction held 0 bases outside the gene matches. Authors' methods: Estimates of nucleated cell counts were drawn from the amplification of reference gene primers. TCRdb keeps only in-frame clones here, not all; method: immunoSEQ multiplex PCR. The DNA gave D and trimming, while V, J and clone size come from that table. The data show approximately 260,000 clones, more than 85% seen once. The source material was peripheral blood. The sequence was obtained from a man aged 18 to 30 with active or convalescent COVID-19. This chain links TRBV5-4 with TRBJ2-7, with 7 nucleotides matching TRBD1. The CDR3 bases are TGTGCCAGCAGCTGGGACAGCTACGAGCAGTACTTC. It yields the protein CASSWDSYEQYF.